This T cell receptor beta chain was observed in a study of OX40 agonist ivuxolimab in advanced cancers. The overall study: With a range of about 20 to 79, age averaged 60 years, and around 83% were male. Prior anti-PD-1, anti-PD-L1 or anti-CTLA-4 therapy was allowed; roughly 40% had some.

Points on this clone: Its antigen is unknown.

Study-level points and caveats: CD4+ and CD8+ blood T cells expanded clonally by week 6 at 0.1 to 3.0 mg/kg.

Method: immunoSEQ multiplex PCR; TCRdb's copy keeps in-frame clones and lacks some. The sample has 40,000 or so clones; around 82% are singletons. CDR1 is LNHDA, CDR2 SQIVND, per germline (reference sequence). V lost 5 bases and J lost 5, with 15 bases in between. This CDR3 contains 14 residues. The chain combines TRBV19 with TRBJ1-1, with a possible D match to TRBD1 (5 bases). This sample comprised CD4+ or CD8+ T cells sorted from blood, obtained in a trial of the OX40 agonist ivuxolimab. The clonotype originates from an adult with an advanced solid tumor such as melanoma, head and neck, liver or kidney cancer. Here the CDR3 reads CASSSGPPGTEAFF. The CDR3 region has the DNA TGTGCCAGTAGTTCAGGACCTCCAGGGACTGAAGCTTTCTTT.